Listed below are T cell receptor beta chains from one sample, sequenced in a study of blood T cell repertoires in COVID-19. Some clones are missing from TCRdb's copy, which holds only in-frame ones; the method was immunoSEQ multiplex PCR. The sample lists 150,000 or so clones, 70% to 85% occurring once. The sample taken for sequencing was peripheral blood. These receptors originate from a woman aged 40 to 55 with COVID-19, enrolled during active disease. CDR3s include the opening cysteine and the closing phenylalanine or tryptophan. The order of the fields is CDR3 protein, CDR3 DNA, J gene, D gene, clone size, V gene. D genes are given only for firm matches. Clone size, where shown, is once, few, many, or a class for clones that have expanded.

CASSVSSRLNNEQFF,TGTGCCAGCAGCGTTAGCTCTCGGTTAAACAATGAGCAGTTCTTC,TRBJ2-1,NA,NA,TRBV9
CASSEGAGQGSGRAVEQYF,TGTGCCAGCTCCGAAGGGGCTGGACAGGGAAGCGGGAGGGCCGTCGAGCAGTACTTC,TRBJ2-7,TRBD2,NA,TRBV18
CASSSGQADTQYF,TGTGCTAGCAGCTCAGGACAGGCGGATACGCAGTATTTT,TRBJ2-3,TRBD1,NA,TRBV7-7
CATSDRAGFYGYTF,TGTGCCACCAGTGATAGAGCCGGGTTCTATGGCTACACCTTC,TRBJ1-2,NA,NA,TRBV24-1
CASSETRGAGETQYF,TGTGCCAGCAGTGAAACCCGGGGGGCCGGGGAGACCCAGTACTTC,TRBJ2-5,NA,NA,TRBV2
CASSSGLAAYNEQFF,TGCGCCAGCAGCTCGGGACTAGCGGCCTACAATGAGCAGTTCTTC,TRBJ2-1,TRBD2,once,TRBV5-1
CASWDRVTAGYGYTF,TGTGCCAGCTGGGACCGTGTGACAGCGGGCTATGGCTACACCTTC,TRBJ1-2,NA,NA,TRBV19
CASSLTSGSTYNEQFF,TGCGCCAGCAGCTTGACGAGCGGGAGTACCTACAATGAGCAGTTCTTC,TRBJ2-1,TRBD2,NA,TRBV5-1
CASRNRDLQETQYF,TGTGCCAGCAGAAACCGGGACTTACAAGAGACCCAGTACTTC,TRBJ2-5,NA,NA,TRBV7-2
CASTSVLAGGTDTQYF,TGTGCCAGCACCTCCGTGCTAGCGGGAGGCACAGATACGCAGTATTTT,TRBJ2-3,TRBD2,NA,TRBV7-6
CASSVLTSGGTDTQYF,TGTGCCAGCAGCGTTTTGACTAGCGGGGGAACAGATACGCAGTATTTT,TRBJ2-3,TRBD2,NA,TRBV9
CASRQGASGANVLTF,TGTGCCAGCAGACAGGGCGCCTCTGGGGCCAACGTCCTGACTTTC,TRBJ2-6,NA,NA,TRBV9
CAIRAGTSVETQYF,TGTGCCATCAGGGCCGGGACTAGCGTAGAGACCCAGTACTTC,TRBJ2-5,TRBD2,NA,TRBV10-3
CASSLAVRTATQYF,TGTGCCAGCAGCTTAGCCGTGCGGACAGCTACGCAGTATTTT,TRBJ2-3,NA,NA,TRBV2
CASSSGFAGTGEKLFF,TGCGCCAGCAGCTCCGGTTTTGCGGGAACTGGAGAAAAACTGTTTTTT,TRBJ1-4,NA,NA,TRBV5-1
CASARQGSNQPQHF,TGTGCCAGCGCTCGGCAGGGTAGCAATCAGCCCCAGCATTTT,TRBJ1-5,NA,few,TRBV2
CSVDGRTGNTEAFF,TGCAGCGTTGATGGCCGTACGGGAAACACTGAAGCTTTCTTT,TRBJ1-1,NA,few,TRBV29-1
CASSDERDRDFYNQPQHF,TGTGCCAGCAGCGATGAACGGGACAGGGATTTTTACAATCAGCCCCAGCATTTT,TRBJ1-5,TRBD1,NA,TRBV7-9
CASSLSREDSYEQYF,TGTGCCAGCAGTTTAAGCAGGGAGGACTCCTACGAGCAGTACTTC,TRBJ2-7,NA,NA,TRBV28
CASSVASAGGAEQYF,TGTGCCAGCAGTGTAGCCTCAGCGGGAGGTGCCGAGCAGTACTTC,TRBJ2-7,TRBD2,NA,TRBV6-1
CASSYSMPVSEQFF,TGTGCCAGCAGTTACTCGATGCCGGTTAGTGAGCAGTTCTTC,TRBJ2-1,NA,NA,TRBV6-5
CASSQRLSGGAGPGTDTQYF,TGTGCCAGCAGCCAACGTTTAAGCGGGGGGGCTGGGCCAGGGACAGATACGCAGTATTTT,TRBJ2-3,TRBD2,NA,TRBV3-1/TRBV3-2
CASSLWTVRIQYF,TGTGCCAGCAGTTTATGGACAGTGAGAATTCAGTACTTC,TRBJ2-4,NA,NA,TRBV12-3/TRBV12-4
CASSDSGSTDTQYF,TGTGCCAGCAGTGACTCGGGCAGCACAGATACGCAGTATTTT,TRBJ2-3,NA,once,TRBV6-4
CASSYSVSNQPQHF,TGTGCCAGCAGTTACTCCGTCAGCAATCAGCCCCAGCATTTT,TRBJ1-5,NA,NA,TRBV6-5
CASSLPGGGTDTQYF,TGTGCCAGTAGTCTTCCGGGAGGGGGCACAGATACGCAGTATTTT,TRBJ2-3,TRBD2,NA,TRBV19
CASSFGLAGGYNEQFF,TGTGCCAGCAGCTTTGGACTAGCGGGGGGCTACAATGAGCAGTTCTTC,TRBJ2-1,TRBD2,NA,TRBV9
CASSQDRGNTGELFF,TGCGCCAGCAGCCAAGATAGGGGGAACACCGGGGAGCTGTTTTTT,TRBJ2-2,NA,NA,TRBV4-1
CATSRVAETQYF,TGTGCCACCAGCAGAGTAGCAGAGACCCAGTACTTC,TRBJ2-5,NA,once,TRBV15
CASSLSPGRVAEQYF,TGTGCCAGCAGCTTGTCACCCGGCAGGGTGGCCGAGCAGTACTTC,TRBJ2-7,NA,once,TRBV5-6
CASTRPGHSYNEQFF,TGTGCCAGCACCCGTCCGGGACACTCGTACAATGAGCAGTTCTTC,TRBJ2-1,NA,NA,TRBV11-2
CASSVPGEDGYTF,TGTGCCAGCAGCGTCCCTGGCGAGGATGGCTACACCTTC,TRBJ1-2,NA,few,TRBV9
CASTQLAGGTNTGELFF,TGTGCCAGCACCCAACTAGCGGGAGGGACAAACACCGGGGAGCTGTTTTTT,TRBJ2-2,TRBD2,NA,TRBV9
CASISTSGGYNEQFF,TGTGCCAGCATCTCAACTAGCGGGGGGTACAATGAGCAGTTCTTC,TRBJ2-1,TRBD2,NA,TRBV7-9
CASSLGTVIYGYTF,TGCGCCAGCAGCTTGGGGACAGTGATCTATGGCTACACCTTC,TRBJ1-2,NA,few,TRBV5-1
CASSLDEGMNTEAFF,TGTGCCAGCAGCCTGGACGAGGGAATGAACACTGAAGCTTTCTTT,TRBJ1-1,NA,once,TRBV5-4
CASSRTSGGGTDTQYF,TGCGCCAGCAGCCGGACTAGCGGGGGGGGCACAGATACGCAGTATTTT,TRBJ2-3,TRBD2,NA,TRBV10-2
CASSPRVAGYTDTQYF,TGTGCCAGCAGCCCCCGGGTAGCGGGATACACAGATACGCAGTATTTT,TRBJ2-3,TRBD2,NA,TRBV7-9
CASTDGWGETQYF,TGTGCCAGTACGGACGGTTGGGGCGAGACCCAGTACTTC,TRBJ2-5,NA,NA,TRBV19
CASSSQGAGQPQHF,TGTGCCAGCAGCTCACAGGGGGCGGGACAGCCCCAGCATTTT,TRBJ1-5,TRBD1,NA,TRBV7-9
CASSSGRGETQYF,TGTGCCAGTAGTAGCGGGAGGGGAGAGACCCAGTACTTC,TRBJ2-5,TRBD2,NA,TRBV19
CASSLRLSSYNEQFF,TGTGCCAGCAGTTTACGTTTGAGCTCCTACAATGAGCAGTTCTTC,TRBJ2-1,NA,NA,TRBV28
CASSLEIRRGYGYTF,TGTGCCAGCAGCTTGGAAATCCGTAGGGGCTATGGCTACACCTTC,TRBJ1-2,NA,NA,TRBV5-6
CASSPRRLAGVGIQYF,TGTGCCAGCTCACCTCGGCGACTAGCGGGAGTTGGGATTCAGTACTTC,TRBJ2-4,TRBD2,NA,TRBV18
CASSPYTGSENEKLFF,TGTGCCAGCAGCCCATATACAGGCTCCGAAAATGAAAAACTGTTTTTT,TRBJ1-4,NA,NA,TRBV9
CASSLLGTGVETQYF,TGTGCCAGCAGCTTATTGGGGACAGGGGTCGAGACCCAGTACTTC,TRBJ2-5,TRBD1,NA,TRBV7-6
CASSHLSGGYGYTF,TGTGCCAGCAGCCATCTCTCTGGAGGGTATGGCTACACCTTC,TRBJ1-2,NA,few,TRBV14
CASSIDPDRAEAFF,TGTGCCAGTAGTATAGATCCGGACAGGGCGGAGGCTTTCTTT,TRBJ1-1,TRBD1,NA,TRBV19
CASSAYRGPSDSPLHF,TGTGCCAGCAGTGCCTACAGGGGACCCTCAGATTCACCCCTCCACTTT,TRBJ1-6,TRBD1,once,TRBV2
CASSLGISGRALNNEQFF,TGTGCCAGCAGCTTAGGGATTAGCGGGAGGGCCTTAAACAATGAGCAGTTCTTC,TRBJ2-1,TRBD2,NA,TRBV11-2
CASRVGQARSGNTIYF,TGTGCCAGTAGGGTAGGACAGGCCCGCTCTGGAAACACCATATATTTT,TRBJ1-3,TRBD1,NA,TRBV19
CASTSTGGADGYTF,TGTGCCAGTACCTCGACAGGGGGCGCGGATGGCTACACCTTC,TRBJ1-2,TRBD1,NA,TRBV19
CASSPGQGDRDTQYF,TGTGCCAGCTCACCGGGACAGGGGGATCGAGATACGCAGTATTTT,TRBJ2-3,TRBD1,NA,TRBV18
CASSSPGQGDREQYF,TGTGCCAGCAGTTCACCGGGACAGGGGGATAGAGAGCAGTACTTC,TRBJ2-7,TRBD1,NA,TRBV27